The text below deals with one TCR beta chain. The table came from immunoSEQ multiplex PCR; TCRdb's copy has only in-frame clones and leaves some out. The sample includes some 83,000 clones, approximately 94% of them seen just once. This sample stems from a study of technical replicates of blood from a few donors. The CDR3 runs 18 residues. V trimming: 1 base; J trimming: 2 bases; junction bases outside the gene matches: 10. CDR1 is MNHNS and CDR2 is SASEGT in the germline V gene. The sample taken for sequencing was T cells isolated from PBMCs. The chain carries TRBV6-1 and TRBJ2-2, with 7 bases matching TRBD2. The sequence came from a human donor in good health. The CDR3 here is CASSEVTFWGGNTGELFF. CDR3 sequence (DNA): TGTGCCAGCAGTGAAGTAACGTTTTGGGGGGGAAACACCGGGGAGCTGTTTTTT.